In its sample, the clone carrying this TCR beta chain was seen a few times. Its matching antigen is unknown. The data were taken from a study of T-cell memory formation after mild COVID-19. The V and J ends lost 5 bases and 6 bases respectively, with 17 bases between them. This CDR3 contains 15 residues. Germline loops: CDR1 LNHDA, CDR2 SQIVND (reference sequence). UMIs and sample barcodes were carried by the TCR alpha and TCR beta cDNA libraries that 5'RACE produced using constant-segment primers. TCRdb re-called the 5' RACE reads with MiXCR, one entry per CDR3 protein. The sample has 450,000 to 700,000 distinct CDR3 sequences; roughly 18% are singletons. Study results and limitations: Second-wave clones peaking on day 37 lacked confirmed SARS-CoV-2 specificity.

Source material: PBMCs or a T cell subset sorted from them (not recorded which). This clonotype was obtained from an adult woman who had mild COVID-19 (a few samples of this study predate the infection). Cell type and time point are not known. The chain has TRBV19 and TRBJ2-1; D gene unclear. In DNA, the CDR3 is TGTGCCAGTAGTGAGCCGGGCCTCCGGAGCAATGAGCAGTTCTTC. Translating it yields CASSEPGLRSNEQFF. The whole variable domain, remainder taken from reference TRBV19 and TRBJ2-1, is DGGITQSPKYLFRKEGQNVTLSCEQNLNHDAMYWYRQDPGQGLRLIYYSQIVNDFQKGDIAEGYSVSREKKESFPLTVTSAQKNPTAFYLCASSEPGLRSNEQFFGPGTRLTVL.